The clone carrying this TCR beta chain was found once. This sample is part of a study of blood T cell repertoires in COVID-19. Study in general: From T cells, B-cell-depleted T cells, or PBMCs came the material, which was cDNA or gDNA.

In the original processing: The assay estimated nucleated cells by amplifying reference gene primers. Clones were sequenced by immunoSEQ multiplex PCR, and TCRdb holds only the in-frame ones, with some missing. Clonal size and the V and J genes are those of that table, whereas D and trimming came from the DNA. This table holds roughly 150,000 clones, about 87% found once. Recruited during active infection, patients (from Seattle) were subsequently followed longitudinally. V gave up 2 bases and J gave up 1 base; unmatched junction bases: 7. Per germline, CDR1 MDHEN and CDR2 SYDVKM. The CDR3 is 16 amino acids.

V gene TRBV28 combines with J gene TRBJ1-2; 7 nucleotides line up with TRBD1. The receptor was isolated from a woman in her sixties or seventies with COVID-19, enrolled during active disease. The sequenced sample consisted of peripheral blood. The CDR3 sequence is CASSLSSTGFNYGYTF. CDR3 coding DNA: TGTGCCAGCAGTTTAAGCTCGACAGGGTTTAACTATGGCTACACCTTC.